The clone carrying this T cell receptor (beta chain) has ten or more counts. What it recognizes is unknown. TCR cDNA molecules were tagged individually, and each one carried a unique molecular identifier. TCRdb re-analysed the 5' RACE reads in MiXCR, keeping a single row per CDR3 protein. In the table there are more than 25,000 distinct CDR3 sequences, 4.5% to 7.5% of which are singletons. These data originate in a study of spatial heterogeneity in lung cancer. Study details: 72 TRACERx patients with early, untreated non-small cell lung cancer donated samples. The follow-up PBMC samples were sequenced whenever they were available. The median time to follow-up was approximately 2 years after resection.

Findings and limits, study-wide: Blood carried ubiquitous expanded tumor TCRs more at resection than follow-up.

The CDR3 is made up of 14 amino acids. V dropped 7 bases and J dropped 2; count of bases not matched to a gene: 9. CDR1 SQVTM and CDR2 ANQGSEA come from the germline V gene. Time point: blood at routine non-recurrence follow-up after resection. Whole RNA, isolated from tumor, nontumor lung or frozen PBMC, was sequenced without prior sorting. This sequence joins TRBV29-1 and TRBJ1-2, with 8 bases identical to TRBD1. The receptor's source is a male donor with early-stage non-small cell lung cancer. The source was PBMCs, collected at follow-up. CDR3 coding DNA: TGCAGCGGCTCGACAGGGGAGGGAAACTATGGCTACACCTTC. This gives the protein CSGSTGEGNYGYTF.